This T cell receptor beta chain is from a study of T cells in localized non-small cell lung cancer. Study-wide results and caveats: There were a median around 59 of the top 100 tumor clones appearing in adjacent lung. Higher adjacent-lung clonality was associated with shorter survival.

Between the trimmed V and J ends, which lost 5 bases and 2 bases, there was a span of 15 bases. The CDR3 is made up of 15 amino acids. Germline V gene sequence: CDR1 SGHVS, CDR2 FQNEAQ. Notes on this clone: Its target is not known.

Sequencing used immunoSEQ multiplex PCR; TCRdb keeps in-frame clones, though not all of them. The table records some 85,000 clones, less than 85% of them present only once. The source material was PBMCs, sampled before any cancer treatment. This TCR was sampled from a man aged 40 to 70 with stage II squamous cell lung carcinoma. The chain combines TRBV7-8 with TRBJ2-5; tentative D call: TRBD1 (6 bases). In DNA form, the CDR3 reads TGTGCCAGCAGCCAACTTACCGGGACACAAGAGACCCAGTACTTC. Amino acid sequence: CASSQLTGTQETQYF.